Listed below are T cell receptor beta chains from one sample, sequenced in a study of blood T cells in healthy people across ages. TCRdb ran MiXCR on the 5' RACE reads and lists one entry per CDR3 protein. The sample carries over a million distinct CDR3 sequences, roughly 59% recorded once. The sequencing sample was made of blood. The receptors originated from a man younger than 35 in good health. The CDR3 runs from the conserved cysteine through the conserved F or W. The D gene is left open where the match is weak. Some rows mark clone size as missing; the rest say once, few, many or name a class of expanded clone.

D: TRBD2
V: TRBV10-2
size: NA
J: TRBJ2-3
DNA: TGCGCCAGCACACTAGCGGGGCAGACAGATACGCAGTATTTT
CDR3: CASTLAGQTDTQYF

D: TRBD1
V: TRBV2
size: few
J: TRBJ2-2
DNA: TGTGCCAGCAGGGCAAGGACAGGGGAAACCGGGGAGCTGTTTTTT
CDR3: CASRARTGETGELFF

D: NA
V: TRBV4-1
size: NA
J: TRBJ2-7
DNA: TGCGCCAGCAGCCAATCAATGGACAGCCGGGAGCAGTACTTC
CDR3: CASSQSMDSREQYF

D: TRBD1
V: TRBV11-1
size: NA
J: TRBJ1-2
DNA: TGTGCCAGCAGCTTGAAAGGGACAGGGGTTGGCTACACCTTC
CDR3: CASSLKGTGVGYTF

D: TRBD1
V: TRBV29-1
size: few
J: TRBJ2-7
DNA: TGCAGCGTTGACAGGGGGAACAGCGAGCAGTACTTC
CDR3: CSVDRGNSEQYF

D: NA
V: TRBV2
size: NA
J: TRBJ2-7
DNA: TGTGCTTGGGCGGCAGCATCCCCCTACGAGCAGTACTTC
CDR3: CAWAAASPYEQYF

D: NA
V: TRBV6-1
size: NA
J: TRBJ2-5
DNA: TGTGCCAGCAGTGTTTTTCCAGGACGAGAGACCCAGTACTTC
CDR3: CASSVFPGRETQYF

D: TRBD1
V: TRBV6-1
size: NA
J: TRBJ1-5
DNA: TGTGCCAGCGAAGACAGGGGGCCTAGCCAGCCCCAGCATTTT
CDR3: CASEDRGPSQPQHF

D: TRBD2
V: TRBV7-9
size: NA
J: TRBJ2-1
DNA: TGTGCCCACTCCGGGGGGGGCAGGGACAATGAGCAGTTCTTC
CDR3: CAHSGGGRDNEQFF

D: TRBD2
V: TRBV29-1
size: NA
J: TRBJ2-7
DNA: TGCAGCGTTTCCGGGACTAGCGGGAGGAATCCATACAATGAGCAGTACTTC
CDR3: CSVSGTSGRNPYNEQYF

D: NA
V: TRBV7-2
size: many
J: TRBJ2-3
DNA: TGTGCCAGCAGCTTATGGGCTGCCAAGTCCGAAGATACGCAGTATTTT
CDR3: CASSLWAAKSEDTQYF

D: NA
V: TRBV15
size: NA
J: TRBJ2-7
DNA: TGTGCCACCAGATTAGACTTGCTAGGGTACTACGAGCAGTACTTC
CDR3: CATRLDLLGYYEQYF

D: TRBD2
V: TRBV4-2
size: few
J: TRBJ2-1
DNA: TGTGCCAGCAGCCAAGAGAGTCACCTCTACTCCGGGACTAGCGTGTTCTTC
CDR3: CASSQESHLYSGTSVFF

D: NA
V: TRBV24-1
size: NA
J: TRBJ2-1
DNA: TGTGCCACCGGCAGGGGAAATGAGCAGTTCTTC
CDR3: CATGRGNEQFF

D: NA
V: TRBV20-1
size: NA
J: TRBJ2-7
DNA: TGCAGTGCTAAATTCCAATCCCCCTACGAGCAGTACTTC
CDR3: CSAKFQSPYEQYF

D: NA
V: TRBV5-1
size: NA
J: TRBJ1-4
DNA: TGCGCCAGCAGCTTCCGCGGGACGGAGAATGAAAAACTGTTTTTT
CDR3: CASSFRGTENEKLFF

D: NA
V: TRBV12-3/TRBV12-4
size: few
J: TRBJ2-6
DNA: TGTGCCAGCAGTTTGGATCCTGTGGGGGCCAACGTCCTGACTTTC
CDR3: CASSLDPVGANVLTF

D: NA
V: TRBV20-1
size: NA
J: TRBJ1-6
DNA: TGCAGTGCTAGAAGTAACGGGACGCAGGTTTATTCACCCCTCCACTTT
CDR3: CSARSNGTQVYSPLHF

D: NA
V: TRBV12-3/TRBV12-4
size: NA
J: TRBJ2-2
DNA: TGTGCCAGCAGTCCACCGGGACACACCGGGGAGCTGTTTTTT
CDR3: CASSPPGHTGELFF

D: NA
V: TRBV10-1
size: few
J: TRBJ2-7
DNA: TGCGCCAGCAGTGAGCTCACCTCCTACGAGCAGTACTTC
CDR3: CASSELTSYEQYF

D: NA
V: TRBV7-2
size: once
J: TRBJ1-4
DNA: TGTGCCAGCAGCCCCAGGGGTAGGGTTTATGAAAAACTGTTTTTT
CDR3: CASSPRGRVYEKLFF

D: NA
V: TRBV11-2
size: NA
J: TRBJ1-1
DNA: TGTGCCAGCAGCTTGTGGATACGGGAAAACACTGAAGCTTTCTTT
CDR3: CASSLWIRENTEAFF

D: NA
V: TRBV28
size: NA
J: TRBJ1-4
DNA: TGTGCCAGCAGTTTTAGGCAAAAACTGTTTTTT
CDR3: CASSFRQKLFF

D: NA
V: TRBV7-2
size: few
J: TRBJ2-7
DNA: TGTGCCAGCAGCTTAGGAGGTGGGACTGCCCATTTCGGGTACGAGCAGTACTTC
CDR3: CASSLGGGTAHFGYEQYF

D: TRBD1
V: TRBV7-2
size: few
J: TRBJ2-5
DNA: TGTGCCAGCAGCCCGGGACAGACGTCCGAAGAGCAGTACTTC
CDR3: CASSPGQTSEEQYF

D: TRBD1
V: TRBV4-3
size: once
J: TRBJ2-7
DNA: TGCGCCAGCAGCCAAGATTGGACAGGGTCCTACGAGCAGTACTTC
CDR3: CASSQDWTGSYEQYF

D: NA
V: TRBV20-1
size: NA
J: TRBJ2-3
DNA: TGCAGTGCTAGAGGCGGCGGGGCAGATACGCAGTATTTT
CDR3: CSARGGGADTQYF